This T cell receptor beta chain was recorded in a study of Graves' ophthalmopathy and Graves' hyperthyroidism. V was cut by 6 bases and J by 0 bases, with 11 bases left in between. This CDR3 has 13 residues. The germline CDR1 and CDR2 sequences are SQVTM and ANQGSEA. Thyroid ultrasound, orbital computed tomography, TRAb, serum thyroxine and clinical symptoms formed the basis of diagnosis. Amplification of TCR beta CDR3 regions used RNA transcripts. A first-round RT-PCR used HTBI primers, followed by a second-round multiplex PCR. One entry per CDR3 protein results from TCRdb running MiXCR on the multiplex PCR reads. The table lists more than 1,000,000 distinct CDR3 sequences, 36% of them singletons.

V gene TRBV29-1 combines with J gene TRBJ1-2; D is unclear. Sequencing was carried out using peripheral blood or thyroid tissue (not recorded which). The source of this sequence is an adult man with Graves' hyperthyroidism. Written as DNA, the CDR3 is TGCAGCGTCTTGGGCACGGCTAACTATGGCTACACCTTC. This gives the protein CSVLGTANYGYTF.